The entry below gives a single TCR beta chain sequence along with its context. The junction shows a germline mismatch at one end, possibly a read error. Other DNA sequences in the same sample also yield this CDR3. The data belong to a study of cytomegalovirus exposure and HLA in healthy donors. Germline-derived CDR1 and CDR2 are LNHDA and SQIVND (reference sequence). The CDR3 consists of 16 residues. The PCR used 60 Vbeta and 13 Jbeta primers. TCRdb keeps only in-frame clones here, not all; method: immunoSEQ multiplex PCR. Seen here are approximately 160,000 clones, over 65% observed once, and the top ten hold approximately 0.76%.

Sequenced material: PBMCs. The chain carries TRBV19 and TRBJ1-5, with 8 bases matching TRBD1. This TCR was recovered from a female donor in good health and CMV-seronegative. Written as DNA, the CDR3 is TGTGCCAGTAGTCCCAAGACAGGGGTTAGCAATCAGCCCCAGCACTTT. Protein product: CASSPKTGVSNQPQHF. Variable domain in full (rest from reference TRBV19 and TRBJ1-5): DGGITQSPKYLFRKEGQNVTLSCEQNLNHDAMYWYRQDPGQGLRLIYYSQIVNDFQKGDIAEGYSVSREKKESFPLTVTSAQKNPTAFYLCASSPKTGVSNQPQHFGDGTRLSIL.